A single TCR beta chain is shown here with its context. Study processing details: Nucleated cell counts were estimated from reference gene primer amplification. TCRdb keeps only in-frame clones here, not all; method: immunoSEQ multiplex PCR. The DNA was the basis for D and trimming; V, J and clone size are from that table. The sample contains 290,000 or so clones, approximately 86% of which appear only once. Germline CDR1 and CDR2: SGDLS and YYNGEE. V was cut by 4 bases and J by 0 bases, with 7 bases left in between. This CDR3 is built from 13 residues. The entry originates in a study of blood T cell repertoires in COVID-19. Background on the study: Both acute and convalescent COVID-19 samples were obtained from the United States, Italy and Spain. PBMCs, B-cell-depleted T cells, or T cells were the source of the cDNA or gDNA that made up the material.

This sequence originates from a man between 65 and 80 years old with acute or convalescent COVID-19. Sequenced input: peripheral blood. The chain employs TRBV9 and TRBJ1-2; D remains unclear. The CDR3 DNA reads as TGTGCCAGCAGCCCCGGGACTAACTATGGCTACACCTTC. This encodes CASSPGTNYGYTF.